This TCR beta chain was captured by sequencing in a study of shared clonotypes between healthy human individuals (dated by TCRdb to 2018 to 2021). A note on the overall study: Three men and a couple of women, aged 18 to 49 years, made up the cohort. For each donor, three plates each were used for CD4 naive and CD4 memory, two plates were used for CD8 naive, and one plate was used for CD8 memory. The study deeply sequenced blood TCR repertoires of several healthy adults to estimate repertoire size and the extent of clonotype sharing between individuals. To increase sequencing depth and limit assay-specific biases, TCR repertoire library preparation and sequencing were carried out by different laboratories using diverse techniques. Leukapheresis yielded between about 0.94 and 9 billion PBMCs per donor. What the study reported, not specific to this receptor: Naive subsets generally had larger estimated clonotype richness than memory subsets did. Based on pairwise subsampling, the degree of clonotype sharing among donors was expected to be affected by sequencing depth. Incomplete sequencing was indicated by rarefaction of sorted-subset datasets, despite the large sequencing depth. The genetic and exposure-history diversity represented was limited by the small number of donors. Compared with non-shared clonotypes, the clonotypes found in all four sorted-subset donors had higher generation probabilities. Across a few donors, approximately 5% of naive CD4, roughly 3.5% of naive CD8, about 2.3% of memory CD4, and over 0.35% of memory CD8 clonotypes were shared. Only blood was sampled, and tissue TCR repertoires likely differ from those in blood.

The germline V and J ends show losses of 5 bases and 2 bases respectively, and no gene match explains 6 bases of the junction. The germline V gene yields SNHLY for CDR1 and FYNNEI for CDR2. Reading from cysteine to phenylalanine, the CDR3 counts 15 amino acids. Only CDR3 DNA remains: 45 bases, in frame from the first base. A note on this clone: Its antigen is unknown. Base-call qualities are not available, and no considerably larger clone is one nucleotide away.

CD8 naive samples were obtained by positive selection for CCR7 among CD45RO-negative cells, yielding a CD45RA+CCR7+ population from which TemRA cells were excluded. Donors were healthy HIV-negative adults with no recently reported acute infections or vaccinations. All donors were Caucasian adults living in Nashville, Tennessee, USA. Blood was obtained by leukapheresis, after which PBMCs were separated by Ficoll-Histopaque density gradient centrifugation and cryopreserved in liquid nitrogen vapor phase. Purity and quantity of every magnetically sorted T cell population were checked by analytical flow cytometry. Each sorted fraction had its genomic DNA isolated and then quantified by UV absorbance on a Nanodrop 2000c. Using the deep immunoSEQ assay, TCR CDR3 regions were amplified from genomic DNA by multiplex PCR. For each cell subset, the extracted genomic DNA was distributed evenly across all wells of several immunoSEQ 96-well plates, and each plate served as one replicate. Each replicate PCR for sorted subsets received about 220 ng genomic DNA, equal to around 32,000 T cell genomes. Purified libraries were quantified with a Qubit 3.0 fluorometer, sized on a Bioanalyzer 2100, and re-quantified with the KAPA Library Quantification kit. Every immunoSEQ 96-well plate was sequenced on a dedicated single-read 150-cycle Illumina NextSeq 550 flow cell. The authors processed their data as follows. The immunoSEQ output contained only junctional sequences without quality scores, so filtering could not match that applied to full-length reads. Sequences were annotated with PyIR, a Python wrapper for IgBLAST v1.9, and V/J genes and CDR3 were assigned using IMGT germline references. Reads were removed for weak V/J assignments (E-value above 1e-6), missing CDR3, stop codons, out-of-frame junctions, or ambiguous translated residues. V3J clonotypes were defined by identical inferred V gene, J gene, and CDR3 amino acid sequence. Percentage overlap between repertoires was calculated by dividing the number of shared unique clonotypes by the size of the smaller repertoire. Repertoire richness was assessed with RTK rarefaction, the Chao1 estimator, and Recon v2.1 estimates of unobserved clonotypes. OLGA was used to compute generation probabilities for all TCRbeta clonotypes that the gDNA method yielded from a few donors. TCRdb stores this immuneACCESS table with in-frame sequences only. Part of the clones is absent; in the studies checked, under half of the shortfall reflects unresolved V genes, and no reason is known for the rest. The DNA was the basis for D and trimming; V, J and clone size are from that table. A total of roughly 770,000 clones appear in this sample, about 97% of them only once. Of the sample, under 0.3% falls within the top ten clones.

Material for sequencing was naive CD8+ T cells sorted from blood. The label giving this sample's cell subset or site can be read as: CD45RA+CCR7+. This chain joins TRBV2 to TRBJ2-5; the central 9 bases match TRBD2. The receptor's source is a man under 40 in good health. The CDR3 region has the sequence CASSSIAGEQETQYF. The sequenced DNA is TGTGCCAGCAGTTCCATAGCGGGAGAACAAGAGACCCAGTACTTC.